Sequencing of this TCR beta chain was carried out in a study of T cell repertoires in cytomegalovirus infection. General observations from the study: Summed public TCR beta family frequency identified CMV carriers bearing the relevant HLA.

TCRdb re-called the reads through MiXCR, storing one row per CDR3 protein. In the table there are about 920,000 distinct CDR3 sequences, around a third of which are singletons. In this sample, this clonotype turned up a few times. Its antigen is unknown. CDR3 length: 14 residues. The V and J ends lost 5 bases and 3 bases respectively, with 13 bases between them. From germline, CDR1 is MNHEY and CDR2 SMNVEV (reference sequence). This rearrangement joins TRBV27 to TRBJ1-2; D is uncertain. The source of this sequence is a human donor in good health (CMV status not recorded). Some clones in this sample may be carry-over from other donors' samples. Sequences were derived from cultured CD8+ T cells from PBMCs, sampled from culture after CMV antigen stimulation. The CDR3: CASSPIRRDYGYTF. For the CDR3, the DNA is TGTGCCAGCAGTCCGATAAGAAGGGACTATGGCTACACCTTC.